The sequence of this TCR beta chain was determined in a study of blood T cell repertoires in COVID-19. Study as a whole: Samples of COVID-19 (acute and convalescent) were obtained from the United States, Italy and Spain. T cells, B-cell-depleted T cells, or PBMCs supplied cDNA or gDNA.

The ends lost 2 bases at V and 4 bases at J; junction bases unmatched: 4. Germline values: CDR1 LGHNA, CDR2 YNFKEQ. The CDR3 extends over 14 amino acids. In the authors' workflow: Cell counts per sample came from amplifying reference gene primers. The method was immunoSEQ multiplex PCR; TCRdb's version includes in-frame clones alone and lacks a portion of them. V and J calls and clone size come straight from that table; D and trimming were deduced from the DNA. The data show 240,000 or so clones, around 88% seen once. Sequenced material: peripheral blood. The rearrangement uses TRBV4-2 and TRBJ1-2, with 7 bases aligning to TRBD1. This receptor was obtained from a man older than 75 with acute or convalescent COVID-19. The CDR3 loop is CASSQPGQPYGYTF. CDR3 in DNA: TGTGCCAGCAGCCAACCGGGACAGCCCTATGGCTACACCTTC.